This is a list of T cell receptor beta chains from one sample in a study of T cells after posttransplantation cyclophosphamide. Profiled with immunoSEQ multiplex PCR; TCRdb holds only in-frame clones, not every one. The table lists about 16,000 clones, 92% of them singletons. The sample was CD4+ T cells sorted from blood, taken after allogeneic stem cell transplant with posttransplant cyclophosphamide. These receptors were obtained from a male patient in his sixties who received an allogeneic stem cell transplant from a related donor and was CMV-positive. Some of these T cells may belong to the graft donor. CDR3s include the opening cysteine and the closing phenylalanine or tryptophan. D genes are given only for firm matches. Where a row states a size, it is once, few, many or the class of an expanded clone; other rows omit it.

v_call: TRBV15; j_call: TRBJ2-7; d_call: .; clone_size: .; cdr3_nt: TGTGCCACCAGCAGAGTGGGGCAACTTTACGAGCAGTACTTC; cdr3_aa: CATSRVGQLYEQYF
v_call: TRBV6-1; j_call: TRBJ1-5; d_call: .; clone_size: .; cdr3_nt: TGTGCCAGCAGGGGGGCAATCAATCAGCCCCAGCATTTT; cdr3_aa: CASRGAINQPQHF
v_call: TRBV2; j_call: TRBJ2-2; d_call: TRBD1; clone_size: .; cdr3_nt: TGTGCCAGCAGCCTACAGGGGGCGGCCGGGGAGCTGTTTTTT; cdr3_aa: CASSLQGAAGELFF
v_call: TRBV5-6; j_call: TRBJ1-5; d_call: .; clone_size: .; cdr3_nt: TGTGCCAGCAGCCCGCGTTGGGGGGGTAGCAATCAGCCCCAGCATTTT; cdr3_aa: CASSPRWGGSNQPQHF
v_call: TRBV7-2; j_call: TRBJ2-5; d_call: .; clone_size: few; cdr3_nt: TGTGCCAGCAGCCATGGGACACTCGGTGGGGAGACCCAGTACTTC; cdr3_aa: CASSHGTLGGETQYF
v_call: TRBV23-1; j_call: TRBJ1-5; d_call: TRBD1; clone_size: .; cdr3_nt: TGCGCCAGCAGTCAAGCGGACAGGCCTAATAGCAATCAGCCCCAGCATTTT; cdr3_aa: CASSQADRPNSNQPQHF
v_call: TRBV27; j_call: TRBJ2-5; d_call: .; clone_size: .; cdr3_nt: TGTGCCAGCAGCCCCGGGTATTTGACTACAGAGACCCAGTACTTC; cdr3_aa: CASSPGYLTTETQYF
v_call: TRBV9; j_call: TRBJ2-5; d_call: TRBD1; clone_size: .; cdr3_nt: TGTGCCAGCAGCCCCAGACAGGGTGGAGAGACCCAGTACTTC; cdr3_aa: CASSPRQGGETQYF
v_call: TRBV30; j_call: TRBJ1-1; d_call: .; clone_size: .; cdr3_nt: TGTGCCTGGAGTGTAGGGGGACGGTTATACACTGAAGCTTTCTTT; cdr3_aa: CAWSVGGRLYTEAFF
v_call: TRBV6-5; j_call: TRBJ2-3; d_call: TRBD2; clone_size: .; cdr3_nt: TGTGCCAGCAGTTACCTAGCGGGCACAGATACGCAGTATTTT; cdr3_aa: CASSYLAGTDTQYF